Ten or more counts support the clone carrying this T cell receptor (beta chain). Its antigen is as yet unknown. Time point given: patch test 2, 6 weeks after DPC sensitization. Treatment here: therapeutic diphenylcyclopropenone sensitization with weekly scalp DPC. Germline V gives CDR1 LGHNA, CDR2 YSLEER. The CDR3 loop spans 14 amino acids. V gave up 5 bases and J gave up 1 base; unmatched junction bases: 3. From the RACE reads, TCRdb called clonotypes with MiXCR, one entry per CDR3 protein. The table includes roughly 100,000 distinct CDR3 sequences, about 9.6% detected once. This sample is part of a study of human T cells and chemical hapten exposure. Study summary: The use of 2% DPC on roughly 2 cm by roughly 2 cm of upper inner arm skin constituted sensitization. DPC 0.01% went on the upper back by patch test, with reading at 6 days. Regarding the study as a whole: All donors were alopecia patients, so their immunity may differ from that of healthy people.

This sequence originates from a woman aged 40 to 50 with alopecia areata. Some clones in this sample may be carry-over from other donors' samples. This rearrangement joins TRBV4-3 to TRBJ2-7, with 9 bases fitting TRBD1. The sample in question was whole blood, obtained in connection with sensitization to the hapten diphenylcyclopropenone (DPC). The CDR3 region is CASSSGTGSYEQYF. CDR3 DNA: TGCGCCAGCAGCTCCGGGACAGGGTCCTACGAGCAGTACTTC.